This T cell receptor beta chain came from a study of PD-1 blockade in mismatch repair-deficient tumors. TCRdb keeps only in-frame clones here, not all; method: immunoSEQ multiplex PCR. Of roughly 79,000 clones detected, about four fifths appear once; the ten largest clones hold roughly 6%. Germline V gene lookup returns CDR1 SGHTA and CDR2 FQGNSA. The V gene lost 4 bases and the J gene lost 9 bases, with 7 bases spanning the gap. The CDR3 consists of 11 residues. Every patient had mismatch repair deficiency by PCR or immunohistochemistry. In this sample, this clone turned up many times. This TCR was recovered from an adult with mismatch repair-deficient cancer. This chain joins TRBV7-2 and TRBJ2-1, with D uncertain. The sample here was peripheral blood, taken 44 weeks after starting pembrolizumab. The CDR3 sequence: CASSWGLEQFF. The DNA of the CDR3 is TGTGCCAGCAGCTGGGGTCTTGAGCAGTTCTTC.